This passage covers 2 T cell receptor beta chains from one sample sequenced in a study of blood T cell repertoires in COVID-19. Sequenced by immunoSEQ multiplex PCR; TCRdb stores in-frame clones only, minus some. Here the sample spans about 35,000 clones, around 80% being singletons. The material sequenced was peripheral blood. These receptors came from a man older than 75 with active or convalescent COVID-19.

This clone was picked up one time. This rearrangement joins TRBV19 to TRBJ2-1, with 16 nucleotides matching TRBD2. The CDR3 covers 18 residues. The V and J ends lost 3 bases and 3 bases, in that order; junction bases with no gene match: 5. Germline V gives CDR1 LNHDA, CDR2 SQIVND (reference sequence). The CDR3 nucleotides read TGTGCCAGTAGTATGGGACTAGCGGGAGGGAGCAACTACAATGAGCAGTTCTTC. Protein product: CASSMGLAGGSNYNEQFF.

The chain is built from TRBV25-1 and TRBJ1-1; D not certain. CDR3 size: 15 residues. V lost 5 bases, J lost 0 bases, and 13 bases lay in between. CDR1 and CDR2 from the germline V gene are MGHDK and SYGVNS. CDR3 loop: CASSTHGGMNTEAFF. The DNA for the CDR3 is TGTGCCAGCAGTACACACGGCGGAATGAACACTGAAGCTTTCTTT.